This TCR beta chain stems from a study of T cell clones after liver transplantation. Study overall: HCV positivity affected three of eight recipients; the rest lacked autoimmune or viral indications.

Broader study findings: Rather than being deleted, graft donor-reactive T cells may have moved into the graft.

Thawed unstimulated PBMCs were FACS-sorted by CD3, CD4 and CD8 into two populations. The length of the CDR3 is 13 residues. V gave up 1 base and J gave up 1 base, with 2 bases separating them. Germline V CDR1 and CDR2: MNHNS, SASEGT. Comments on this clone: The antigen remains unidentified.

Data came from immunoSEQ multiplex PCR; TCRdb stores just in-frame clones and leaves some out. Here the sample spans tens of thousands of clones, 70% to 75% being singletons. This TCR was recovered from a human patient who received a liver transplant. A subset of T cells may come from the graft donor. The chain uses TRBV6-1 and TRBJ1-5, with D hard to call. Material: CD4+ T cells from blood, obtained at the 22-month timepoint. CDR3 in DNA: TGTGCCAGCAGTGAAGTCAGCAATCAGCCCCAGCATTTT. Residues: CASSEVSNQPQHF.